This T cell receptor (beta chain) originates from a study of CD8+ T cells in alopecia areata. General study points: Clonality in the scalp and expanded CD8+ clones ranked among the top 100 were significantly decreased by tofacitinib. Having one nonresponder leaves uncertain how baseline CD8+ expansion relates to response.

Once RNA had been extracted, it was reverse transcribed into cDNA to act as the sequencing template. TCRdb keeps only in-frame clones here, not all; method: immunoSEQ multiplex PCR. Of roughly 76,000 clones listed, over 25% are singletons. Regarding this clone: Its antigen is still unknown.

V dropped 1 base and J dropped 7; count of bases not matched to a gene: 8. This CDR3 is built from 14 residues. From germline, CDR1 is GTSNPN and CDR2 SVGIG (reference sequence). Treatment reported: oral pan-JAK inhibitor, 5-10 mg twice daily. The source of this sequence is a human donor with alopecia areata. The V call is TRBV30, the J call TRBJ2-7, with TRBD2 matching 9 bases. Sample: CD8+ T cells sorted from blood, taken at week 4, from a patient treated with tofacitinib. In DNA form, the CDR3 reads TGTGCCTGGAGTGAACTAGCGGGCTATGTGGAGCAGTACTTC. Its translation is CAWSELAGYVEQYF.